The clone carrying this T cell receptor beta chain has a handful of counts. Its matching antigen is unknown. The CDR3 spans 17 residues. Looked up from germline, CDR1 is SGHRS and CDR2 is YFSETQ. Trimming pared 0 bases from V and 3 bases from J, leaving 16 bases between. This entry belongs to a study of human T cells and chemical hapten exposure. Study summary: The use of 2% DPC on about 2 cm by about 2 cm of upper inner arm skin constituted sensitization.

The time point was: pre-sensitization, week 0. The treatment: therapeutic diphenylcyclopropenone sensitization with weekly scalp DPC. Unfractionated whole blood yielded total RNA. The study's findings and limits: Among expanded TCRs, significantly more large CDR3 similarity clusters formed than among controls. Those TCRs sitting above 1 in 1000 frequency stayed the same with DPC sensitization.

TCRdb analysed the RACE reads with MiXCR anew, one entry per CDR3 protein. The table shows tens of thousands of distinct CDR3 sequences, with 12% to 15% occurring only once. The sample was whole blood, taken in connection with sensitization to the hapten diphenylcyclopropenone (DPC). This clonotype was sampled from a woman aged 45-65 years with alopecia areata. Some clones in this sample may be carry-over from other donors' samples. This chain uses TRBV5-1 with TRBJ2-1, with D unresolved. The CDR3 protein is CASSLVRPLVGYNEQFF. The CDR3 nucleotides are TGCGCCAGCAGCTTGGTTCGGCCCCTTGTGGGCTACAATGAGCAGTTCTTC.